The count of the clone carrying this T cell receptor beta chain is one. The entry originates in a study of blood T cell repertoires in COVID-19. About the research overall: Sites in the United States, Italy and Spain provided acute and convalescent COVID-19 samples. The analysed material was cDNA or gDNA that came from T cells, B-cell-depleted T cells, or PBMCs.

Original processing notes: Amplification of reference gene primers provided the estimated nucleated cell counts. Clones were read by immunoSEQ multiplex PCR, and TCRdb kept only the in-frame ones, dropping some. That table gives V, J and clone size, and the DNA gave D and trimming. The profile shows tens of thousands of clones, roughly 87% of them singletons. CDR1 is LGHNA and CDR2 is YNFKEQ in the germline V gene. The J segment lost 7 bases and the V segment lost 4 bases, leaving 8 bases of the junction unmatched. The CDR3 length is 15 residues. The chain has TRBV4-2 and TRBJ1-4; TRBD1 matches at 8 bases. Input material: peripheral blood. The source of this sequence is a woman between 50 and 59 years old with acute or convalescent COVID-19. The CDR3 loop is CASSLTDRGVEKLFF. CDR3 DNA sequence: TGTGCCAGCAGCCTAACAGACAGGGGAGTTGAAAAACTGTTTTTT.